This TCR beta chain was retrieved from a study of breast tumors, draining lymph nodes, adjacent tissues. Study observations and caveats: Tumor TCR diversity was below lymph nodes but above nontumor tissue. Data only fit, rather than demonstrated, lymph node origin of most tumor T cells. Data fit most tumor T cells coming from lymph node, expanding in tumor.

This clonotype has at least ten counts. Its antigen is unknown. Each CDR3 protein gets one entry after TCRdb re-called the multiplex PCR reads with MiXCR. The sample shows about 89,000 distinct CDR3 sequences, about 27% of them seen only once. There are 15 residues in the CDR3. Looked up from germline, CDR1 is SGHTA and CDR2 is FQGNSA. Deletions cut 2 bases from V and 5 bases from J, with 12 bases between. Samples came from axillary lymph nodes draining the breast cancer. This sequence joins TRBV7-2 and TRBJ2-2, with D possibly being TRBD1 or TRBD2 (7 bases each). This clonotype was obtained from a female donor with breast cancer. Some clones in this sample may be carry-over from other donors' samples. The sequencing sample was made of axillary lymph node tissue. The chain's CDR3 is CASSLLQGGTGELFF. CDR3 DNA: TGTGCCAGCAGCTTACTCCAGGGGGGGACCGGGGAGCTGTTTTTT.